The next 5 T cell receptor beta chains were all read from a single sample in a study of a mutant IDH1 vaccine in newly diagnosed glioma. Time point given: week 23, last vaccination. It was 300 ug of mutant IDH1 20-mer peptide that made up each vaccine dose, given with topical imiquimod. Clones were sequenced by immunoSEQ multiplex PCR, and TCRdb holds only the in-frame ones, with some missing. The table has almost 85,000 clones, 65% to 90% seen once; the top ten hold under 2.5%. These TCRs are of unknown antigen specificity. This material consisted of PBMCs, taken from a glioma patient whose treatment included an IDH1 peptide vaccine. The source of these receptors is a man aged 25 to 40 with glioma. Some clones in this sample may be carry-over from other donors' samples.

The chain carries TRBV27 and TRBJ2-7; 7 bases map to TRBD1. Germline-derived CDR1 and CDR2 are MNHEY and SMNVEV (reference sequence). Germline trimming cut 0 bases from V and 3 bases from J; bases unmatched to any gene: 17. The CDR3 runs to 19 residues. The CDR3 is CASSLSRTGGDPLNYEQYF. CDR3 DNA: TGTGCCAGCAGTTTATCGCGGACAGGTGGGGACCCCCTAAACTACGAGCAGTACTTC.

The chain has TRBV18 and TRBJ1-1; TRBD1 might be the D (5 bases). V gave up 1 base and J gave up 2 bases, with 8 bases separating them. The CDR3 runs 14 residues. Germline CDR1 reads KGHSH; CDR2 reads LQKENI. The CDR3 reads CASSPQGLNTEAFF. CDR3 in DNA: TGTGCCAGCTCACCACAGGGGCTTAACACTGAAGCTTTCTTT. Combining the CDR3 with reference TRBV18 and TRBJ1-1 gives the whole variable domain NAGVMQNPRHLVRRRGQEARLRCSPMKGHSHVYWYRQLPEEGLKFMVYLQKENIIDESGMPKERFSAEFPKEGPSILRIQQVVRGDSAAYFCASSPQGLNTEAFFGQGTRLTVV.

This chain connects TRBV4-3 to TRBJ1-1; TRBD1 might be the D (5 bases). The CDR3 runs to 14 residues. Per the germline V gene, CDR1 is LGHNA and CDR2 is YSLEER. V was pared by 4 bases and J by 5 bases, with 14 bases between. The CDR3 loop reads CASSPRGDLTEAFF. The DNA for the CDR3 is TGCGCCAGCAGCCCAAGGGGAGATCTTACTGAAGCTTTCTTT.

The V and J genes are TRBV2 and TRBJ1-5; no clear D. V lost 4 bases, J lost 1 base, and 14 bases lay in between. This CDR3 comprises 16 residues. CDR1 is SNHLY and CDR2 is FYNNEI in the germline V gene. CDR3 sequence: CASSGRHSGSNQPQHF. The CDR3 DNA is TGTGCCAGCAGTGGTCGACACTCGGGGAGCAATCAGCCCCAGCATTTT.

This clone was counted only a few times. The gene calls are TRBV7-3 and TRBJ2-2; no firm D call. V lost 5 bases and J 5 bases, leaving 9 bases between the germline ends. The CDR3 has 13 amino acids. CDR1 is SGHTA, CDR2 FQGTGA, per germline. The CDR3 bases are TGTGCCAGCAGCCCAACAAGGACCGGGGAGCTGTTTTTT. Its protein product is CASSPTRTGELFF.